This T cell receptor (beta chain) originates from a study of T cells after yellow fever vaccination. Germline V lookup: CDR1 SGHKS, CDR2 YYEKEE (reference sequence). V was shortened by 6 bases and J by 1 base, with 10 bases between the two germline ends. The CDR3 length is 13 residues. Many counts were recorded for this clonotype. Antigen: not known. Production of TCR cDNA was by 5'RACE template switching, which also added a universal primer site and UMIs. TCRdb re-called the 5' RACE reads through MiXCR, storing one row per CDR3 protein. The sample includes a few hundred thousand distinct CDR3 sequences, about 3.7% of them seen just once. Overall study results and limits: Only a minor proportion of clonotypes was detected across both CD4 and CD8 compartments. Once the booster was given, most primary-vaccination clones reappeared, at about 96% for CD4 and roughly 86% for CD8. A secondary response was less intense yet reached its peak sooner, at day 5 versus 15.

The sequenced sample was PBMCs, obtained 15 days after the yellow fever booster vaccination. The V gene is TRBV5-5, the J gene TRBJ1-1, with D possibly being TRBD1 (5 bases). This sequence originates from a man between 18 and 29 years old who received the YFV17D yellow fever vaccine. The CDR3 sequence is CASTGGGNTEAFF. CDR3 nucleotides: TGTGCCAGCACCGGGGGGGGGAACACTGAAGCTTTCTTT.